This T cell receptor beta chain was sequenced in a study of CD8+ T cells in alopecia areata. Indicated treatment: oral pan-JAK inhibitor, 5-10 mg twice daily. Reverse transcribed after extraction, RNA yielded cDNA as the sequencing template. Generated by immunoSEQ multiplex PCR, the TCRdb table keeps only in-frame clones and is missing some. The sample records about 42,000 clones, about two thirds being singletons. This CDR3 spans 15 amino acids. The V and J ends lost 4 bases and 6 bases, in that order; junction bases with no gene match: 7. In germline, CDR1 is GTSNPN, CDR2 SVGIG (reference sequence).

The chain combines TRBV30 with TRBJ2-2; 11 nucleotides align to TRBD1. This receptor was taken from a human donor with alopecia areata. The sequencing used CD8+ T cells sorted from blood, collected at week 4, from a patient treated with tofacitinib. The CDR3: CAWNGDRGWSGELFF. The CDR3 DNA reads TGTGCCTGGAACGGGGACAGGGGGTGGTCCGGGGAGCTGTTTTTT.